The clone carrying this T cell receptor beta chain occurred a few times. Its antigen remains unknown. The read ends 3 residues early relative to the CDR3; the germline J gene fills the gap. The sample belongs to a study of T cell clonality in common variable immunodeficiency. Study-wide results and limits: CVID subjects had higher TCRbeta clonality than healthy controls, most marked in about a third. Common variable immunodeficiency TCR beta sequences reportedly had fewer deletions and N-nucleotide insertions. Fewer TCRbeta clones were shared among CVID subjects than controls. Patient heterogeneity in the CVID cohort limited correlations between repertoire features and clinical complications.

The CDR3 spans 14 residues. Trimming removed 4 bases at V and 8 bases at J, with 15 bases between. Germline CDR1 reads LNHDA; CDR2 reads SQIVND (reference sequence). Produced via immunoSEQ multiplex PCR; TCRdb's table is partial and in-frame only. This table holds about 20,000 clones with no singletons; the top ten claim around 2.6%. Replacement immunoglobulin had been given to every CVID subject for at least one year. The sequenced material came from peripheral blood mononuclear cells. This chain uses TRBV19 with TRBJ2-1; D not resolved. This receptor was taken from a human donor with common variable immunodeficiency. The sequenced part of the CDR3 DNA is TGTGCCAGTAGTAATCATGGTCGTAGGGATGAG. Translated: CASSNHGRRDE. In full, the CDR3 is CASSNHGRRDEQFF.